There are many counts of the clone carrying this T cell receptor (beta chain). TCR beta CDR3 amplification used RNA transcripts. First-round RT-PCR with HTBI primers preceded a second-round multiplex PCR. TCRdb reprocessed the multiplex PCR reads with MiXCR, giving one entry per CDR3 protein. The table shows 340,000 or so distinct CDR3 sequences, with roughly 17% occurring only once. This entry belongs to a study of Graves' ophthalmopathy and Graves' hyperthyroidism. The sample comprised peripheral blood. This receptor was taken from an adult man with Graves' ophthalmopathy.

In DNA form, the CDR3 reads TGTGCCAGCTCACGGGACAGGGCGACCAATCAGCCCCAGCATTTT. Its protein product is CASSRDRATNQPQHF. The V gene is TRBV18, the J gene TRBJ1-5, with TRBD1 matching 9 bases. Germline V lookup: CDR1 KGHSH, CDR2 LQKENI. The trim removed 4 bases at V and 3 bases at J, leaving 4 bases unmatched. The CDR3 is made up of 15 amino acids.